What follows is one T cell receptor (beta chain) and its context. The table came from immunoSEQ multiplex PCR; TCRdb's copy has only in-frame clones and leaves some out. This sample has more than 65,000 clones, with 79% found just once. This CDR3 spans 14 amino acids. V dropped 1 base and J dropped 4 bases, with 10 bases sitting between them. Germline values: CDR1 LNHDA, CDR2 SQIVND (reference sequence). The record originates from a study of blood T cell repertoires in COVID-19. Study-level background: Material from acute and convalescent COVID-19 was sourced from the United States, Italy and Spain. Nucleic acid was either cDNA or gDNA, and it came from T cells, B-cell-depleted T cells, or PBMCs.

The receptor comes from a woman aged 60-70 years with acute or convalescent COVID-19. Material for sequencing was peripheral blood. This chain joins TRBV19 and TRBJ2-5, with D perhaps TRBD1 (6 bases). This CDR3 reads CASSIGQERETQYF. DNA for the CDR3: TGTGCCAGTAGTATAGGACAGGAGCGAGAGACCCAGTACTTC.